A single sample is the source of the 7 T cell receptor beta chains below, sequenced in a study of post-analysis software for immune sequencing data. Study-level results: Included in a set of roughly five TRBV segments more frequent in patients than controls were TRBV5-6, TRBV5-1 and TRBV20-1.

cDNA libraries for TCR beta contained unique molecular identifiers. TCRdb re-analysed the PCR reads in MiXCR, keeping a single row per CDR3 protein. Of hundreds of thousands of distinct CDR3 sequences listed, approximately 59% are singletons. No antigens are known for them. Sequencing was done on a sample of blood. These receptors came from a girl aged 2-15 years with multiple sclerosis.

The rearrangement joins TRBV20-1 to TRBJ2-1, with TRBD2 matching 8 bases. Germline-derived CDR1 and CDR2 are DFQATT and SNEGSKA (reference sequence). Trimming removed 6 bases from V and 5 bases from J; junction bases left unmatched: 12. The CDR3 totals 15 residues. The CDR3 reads CSAKRPAGVHNEQFF. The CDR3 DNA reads TGCAGTGCAAAACGGCCAGCGGGAGTTCACAATGAGCAGTTCTTC.

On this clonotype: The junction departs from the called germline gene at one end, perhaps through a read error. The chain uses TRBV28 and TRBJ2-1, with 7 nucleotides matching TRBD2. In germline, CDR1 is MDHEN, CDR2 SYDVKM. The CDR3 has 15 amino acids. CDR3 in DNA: TGTGCCGGCAGTTTAAGAAATGGGGGGGGGAATGAGCAGTTCTTC. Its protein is CAGSLRNGGGNEQFF.

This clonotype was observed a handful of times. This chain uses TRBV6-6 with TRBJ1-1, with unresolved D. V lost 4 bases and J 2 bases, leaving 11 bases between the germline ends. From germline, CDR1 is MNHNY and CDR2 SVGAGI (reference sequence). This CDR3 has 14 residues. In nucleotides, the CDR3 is TGTGCCAGCAGTTTGGCGCAACTTAACACTGAAGCTTTCTTT. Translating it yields CASSLAQLNTEAFF.

The CDR3 is CASTEDTEAFF. In DNA form, the CDR3 reads TGTGCCAGCACTGAGGACACTGAAGCTTTCTTT. The chain employs TRBV7-9 and TRBJ1-1; D uncertain. The CDR3 spans 11 residues. The V end lost 7 bases, the J end lost 3 bases, and 6 bases lay between the germline ends. The germline CDR1 and CDR2 sequences are SEHNR and FQNEAQ (reference sequence).

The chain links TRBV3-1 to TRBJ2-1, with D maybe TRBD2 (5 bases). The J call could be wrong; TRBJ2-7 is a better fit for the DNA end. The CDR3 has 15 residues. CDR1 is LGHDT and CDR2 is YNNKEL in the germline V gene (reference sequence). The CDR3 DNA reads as TGTGCCAGCAGCCCCGGGATCTCTACGGGCGACGAGCAGTACTTC. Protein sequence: CASSPGISTGDEQYF.

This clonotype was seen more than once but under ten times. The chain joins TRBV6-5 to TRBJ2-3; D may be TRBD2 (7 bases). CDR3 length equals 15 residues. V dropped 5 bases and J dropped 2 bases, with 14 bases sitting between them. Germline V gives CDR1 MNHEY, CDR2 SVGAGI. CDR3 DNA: TGTGCCAGCAGTCTACGGGGGGCGGACACAGATACGCAGTATTTT. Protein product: CASSLRGADTDTQYF.

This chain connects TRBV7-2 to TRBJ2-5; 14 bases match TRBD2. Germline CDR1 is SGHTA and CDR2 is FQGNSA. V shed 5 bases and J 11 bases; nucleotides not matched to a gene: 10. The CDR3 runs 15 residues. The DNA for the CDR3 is TGTGCCAGCAGCCCGACTAGCGGGGGGGTTGGAGAGCAGTACTTC. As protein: CASSPTSGGVGEQYF.